This entry lists 9 T cell receptor beta chains sequenced from one sample in a study of T cells after yellow fever vaccination. Each CDR3 protein is one row after TCRdb ran MiXCR on the 5' RACE reads. Here the sample spans a few hundred thousand distinct CDR3 sequences, roughly a fifth being singletons. The input for sequencing was PBMCs, taken 15 days after the yellow fever booster vaccination. These receptor sequences come from a man between 25 and 39 years old who received the YFV17D yellow fever vaccine.

This clonotype was seen more than once but under ten times. DNA of the CDR3: TGCAGTGCTACCTCTCCGGGGGCTAGCACCTACGAGCAGTACTTC. Translated: CSATSPGASTYEQYF. The chain links TRBV20-1 to TRBJ2-7; perhaps D is TRBD1 or TRBD2 (6 bases each). The V end lost 4 bases, the J end lost 2 bases, and 18 bases lay between the germline ends. CDR3 size: 15 residues. Germline V gene sequence: CDR1 DFQATT, CDR2 SNEGSKA (reference sequence).

This clonotype appeared a few times. This rearrangement joins TRBV20-1 to TRBJ2-7; D could derive from TRBD1 or TRBD2 (6 bases each). The germline V gene encodes CDR1 DFQATT and CDR2 SNEGSKA (reference sequence). This CDR3 region has 15 residues. V was shortened by 3 bases and J by 0 bases, with 15 bases between the two germline ends. CDR3 nucleotide sequence: TGCAGTGCTAGCGGGGGCGGGACCGTCTCCTACGAGCAGTACTTC. Amino acids: CSASGGGTVSYEQYF.

The gene calls are TRBV9 and TRBJ2-3; 7 positions match TRBD2. Germline V lookup: CDR1 SGDLS, CDR2 YYNGEE. With 0 bases clipped from V and 2 bases from J, the junction kept 12 bases outside the gene matches. CDR3 length: 18 amino acids. The CDR3 here is CASSVAGEGAGVTDTQYF. As DNA, the CDR3 is TGTGCCAGCAGCGTAGCTGGGGAAGGGGCGGGGGTCACAGATACGCAGTATTTT.

This clonotype has only a few counts. The chain is built from TRBV10-2 and TRBJ2-3; possibly TRBD1 or TRBD2 for D (5 bases each). Between the trimmed V and J ends, which lost 0 bases and 8 bases, there was a span of 9 bases. In germline, CDR1 is WSHSY, CDR2 SAAADI. CDR3 length: 13 amino acids. CDR3 coding DNA: TGCGCCAGCAGTGAGTCGGGGGTGGGTACGCAGTATTTT. It encodes CASSESGVGTQYF.

This clonotype has a count of ten or more. The chain uses TRBV7-2 and TRBJ2-7, with 12 bases identical to TRBD1. CDR1 is SGHTA and CDR2 is FQGNSA in the germline V gene. The CDR3 covers 14 residues. V shed 5 bases and J 6 bases; nucleotides not matched to a gene: 5. The CDR3 spells CASSARDRGREQYF. The CDR3 DNA sequence: TGTGCCAGCAGCGCCAGGGACAGGGGGCGCGAGCAGTACTTC.

This clonotype occurred a few times. Relative to the germline gene, one junction end is altered; a read error may explain this. The V call is TRBV7-2, the J call TRBJ2-7; 12 bases fit TRBD2. CDR1 SGHTA and CDR2 FQGNSA come from the germline V gene. CDR3 length equals 15 residues. The CDR3 sequence is CASSLAGGPWYEQYF. The CDR3 DNA reads as TGTGCCAGCAGCCTAGCGGGAGGGCCTTGGTACGAGCAGTACTTC.

The rearrangement joins TRBV7-8 to TRBJ1-1; D is perhaps TRBD1 (5 bases). The ends were cut back, 4 bases at V and 4 bases at J, with 19 bases in the middle. Germline CDR1 SGHVS, CDR2 FQNEAQ. This CDR3 region has 16 residues. In nucleotides, the CDR3 is TGTGCCAGCAGCTCCAAAGGGGTACGGGGTAGCACTGAAGCTTTCTTT. Amino acid sequence: CASSSKGVRGSTEAFF.

This clonotype appeared a few times. In DNA, the CDR3 is TGTGCCAGCAGTTCCTCCCCATTGGACAGGTGGGGGGAGACCCAGTACTTC. Protein product: CASSSSPLDRWGETQYF. The rearrangement uses TRBV7-9 and TRBJ2-5; 7 bases line up with TRBD1. The CDR3 runs to 17 residues. J lost 5 bases, V lost 6 bases, and 18 bases had no gene match. Per the germline V gene, CDR1 is SEHNR and CDR2 is FQNEAQ (reference sequence).

V and J are TRBV5-1 and TRBJ2-1, with 7 bases matching TRBD1. The germline V gene has CDR1 SGHRS and CDR2 YFSETQ. The CDR3 sequence is 13 residues long. V lost 6 bases, J lost 6 bases, and 6 bases stayed unmatched. Here the CDR3 reads CASKGQSRNEQFF. The CDR3 DNA sequence: TGCGCCAGCAAGGGACAGTCTCGCAATGAGCAGTTCTTC.